This is a list of T cell receptor beta chains from one sample in a study of T cells expressing NK-cell markers. Using the 5' RACE reads, TCRdb records one entry per CDR3 protein without DNA. The table for this sample gives roughly 380,000 distinct CDR3 sequences. Sequenced sample: blood T cells: a sorted CD56 or NKG2C T cell subset, CD4+ or CD8+ T cells, or bulk PBMC T cells (not recorded which). These receptors were obtained from a man aged 18-75 years in good health. CDR3s include the opening cysteine and the closing phenylalanine or tryptophan. Clone size appears in some rows only: once, few, many, or a class for an expanded clone.

V,J,size,CDR3
TRBV15,TRBJ2-6,.,CATSRGKGSGSGANVLTF
TRBV5-1,TRBJ2-2,.,CASSHSGSGATGELFF
TRBV12-5,TRBJ1-1,.,CASGLVQEIQGSCTEAFF
TRBV14,TRBJ2-7,.,CASSPRGQGEQYF
TRBV19,TRBJ2-3,.,CASSIRRQATDTQYF
TRBV20-1,TRBJ2-1,.,CSASRAGLGTGLYNEQFF
TRBV29-1,TRBJ2-7,.,CSVGGGQGLYEQYF
TRBV3-1,TRBJ1-2,.,CASSKRGTGEVYTF
TRBV24-1,TRBJ2-1,.,CAIKRGSSYNEQFF
TRBV7-3,TRBJ2-1,.,CASSLRRKTSGGAHEQFF
TRBV27,TRBJ2-2,.,CASSLLGPINTGELFF
TRBV6-2/TRBV6-3,TRBJ2-7,.,CASSQRRLAGFTYEQYF
TRBV6-1,TRBJ2-5,.,CASSANRGVSQETQYF
TRBV18,TRBJ1-4,.,CASSETGGEKLFF
TRBV20-1,TRBJ2-1,.,CSARGGFSEEQFF
TRBV27,TRBJ2-2,.,CASSPGLSLGELFF
TRBV3-1,TRBJ2-3,.,CASSRGLAGGRADTQYF
TRBV12-3/TRBV12-4,TRBJ2-3,.,CASTGGKSTDTQYF
TRBV6-1,TRBJ2-5,.,CASSGPPRGRGQETQYF
TRBV12-5,TRBJ2-1,.,CASGLKGLDEQFF
TRBV5-4,TRBJ1-2,.,CASSLGQEVYGYTF
TRBV11-2,TRBJ1-1,.,CASRGQGGTEAFF
TRBV3-1,TRBJ2-7,.,CASSQVHRGGGEQYF
TRBV5-1,TRBJ1-6,.,CASSWGGQGLKLPLHF
TRBV20-1,TRBJ2-3,.,CSAQSLAVNTDTQYF
TRBV6-5,TRBJ1-1,.,CASRYRGRLNTEAFF
TRBV7-2,TRBJ2-5,.,CASSSGTSVKTQYF
TRBV5-6,TRBJ2-3,.,CASRLDRALSTDTQYF
TRBV3-1,TRBJ2-4,.,CASSHRQRNIQYF
TRBV7-2,TRBJ2-3,.,CASSSPPRARVRDTQYF
TRBV5-1,TRBJ2-2,.,CASRSDWAAGELFF
TRBV20-1,TRBJ2-5,medium-sized,CSASDTSGVKTQYF
TRBV20-1,TRBJ2-7,.,CSATLAGVSYEQYF
TRBV20-1,TRBJ2-3,.,CSAPPPRAGGWDTQYF
TRBV20-1,TRBJ2-5,.,CSARANSAQTQYF